The 4 T cell receptor beta chains reported below all come from one sample, sequenced in a study of CD8+ T cells in alopecia areata. Sorting of pooled cutaneous lymph node cells was based on CD4, CD8alpha, NKG2D, NKG2ACE and other markers. Sequencing used cDNA as its template, made by extracting RNA and reverse transcribing it. This table comes from immunoSEQ multiplex PCR, and its TCRdb copy is limited to in-frame clones, with some not included. The specimen has approximately 280,000 clones, none found just once. Sequencing was performed on CD4+ T cells sorted from a lymph node. The receptors were sampled from a C3H/HeJ mouse with alopecia areata. For this strain, the MHC haplotype corresponds to H2-k.

Worth noting for this clone: The gene names here belong to mouse. The read falls 4 residues short of the CDR3 end, and the missing part is taken from the germline J gene. The chain joins TRBV1 to TRBJ2-2; 9 nucleotides line up with TRBD2. V lost 1 base, J lost 0 bases, and 3 bases stayed unmatched. CDR1 and CDR2 from the germline V gene are NSQYPW and LRSPGD (reference sequence). The CDR3 loop spans 17 amino acids. The CDR3 loop reads CTCSAGLGGSNTGQLYF. CDR3 DNA (partial): TGCACCTGCAGTGCAGGGCTGGGGGGGTCAAACACCGGG.

This clone appeared a few times. The genes and germline here are from mouse. The sequence runs out 4 residues before the end of the CDR3; the remainder is reconstructed from the germline J gene. The chain links TRBV19 to TRBJ1-2; 10 positions match TRBD1. J gave up 3 bases and V 5 bases, and 1 base lay outside the gene matches. Germline V gives CDR1 FNHDT, CDR2 SITEND (reference sequence). CDR3 length: 13 residues. CDR3 bases read: TGTGCCAGCAGGACAGGGGGCGACTCC. Protein sequence: CASRTGGDS. The entire CDR3 is CASRTGGDSDYTF.

This clone was counted only a few times. Gene names refer to mouse genes. Coverage ceases 4 residues before the CDR3 finishes, and the germline J gene fills in the end. The chain carries TRBV19 and TRBJ2-1; 11 bases match TRBD2. The CDR3 runs to 14 residues. Germline assignment: CDR1 FNHDT and CDR2 SITEND (reference sequence). The CDR3 bases that were read are TGTGCCAGCAGTCCCGGACTGGGGGGATCT. This codes for CASSPGLGGS. The whole CDR3 sequence is CASSPGLGGSEQFF.

This clone was seen a handful of times. Germline and genes: mouse. The CDR3 end falls 4 residues outside the read, so it is completed with the germline J gene. The chain links TRBV17 to TRBJ2-5; 7 bases agree with TRBD2. The CDR3 length is 15 residues. V gave up 1 base and J gave up 3 bases; unmatched junction bases: 4. CDR1 is MNHDT and CDR2 is YYDKIL in the germline V gene. CDR3 sequence: CASSRVGGSQDTQYF. CDR3 DNA (partial): TGTGCTAGCAGTAGAGTGGGGGGAAGTCAAGAC.